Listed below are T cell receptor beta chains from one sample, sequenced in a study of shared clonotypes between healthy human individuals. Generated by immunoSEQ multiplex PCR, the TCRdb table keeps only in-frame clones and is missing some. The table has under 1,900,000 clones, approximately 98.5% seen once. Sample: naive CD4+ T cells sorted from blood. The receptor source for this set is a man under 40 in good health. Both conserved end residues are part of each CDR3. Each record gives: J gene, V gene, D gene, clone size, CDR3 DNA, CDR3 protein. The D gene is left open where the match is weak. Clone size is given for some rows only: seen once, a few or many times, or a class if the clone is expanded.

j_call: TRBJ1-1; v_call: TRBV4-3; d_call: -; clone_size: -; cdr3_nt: TGCGCCAGCAGCCAAGGATATGGACAGCGGAACACTGAAGCTTTCTTT; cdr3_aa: CASSQGYGQRNTEAFF
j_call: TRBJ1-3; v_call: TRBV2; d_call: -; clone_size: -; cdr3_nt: TGTGCCAGCAGTGAATACGGCTCTGGAAACACCATATATTTT; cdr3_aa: CASSEYGSGNTIYF
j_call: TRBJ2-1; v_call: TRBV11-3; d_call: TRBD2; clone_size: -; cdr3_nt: TGTGCCAGCAGCACGGGACTAGCGGGTGAGCAGTTCTTC; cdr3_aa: CASSTGLAGEQFF
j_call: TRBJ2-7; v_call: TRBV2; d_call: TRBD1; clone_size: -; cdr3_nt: TGTGCCAGCAGTGCAGACAGGGGGTCGGTGGAGCAGTACTTC; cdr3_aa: CASSADRGSVEQYF
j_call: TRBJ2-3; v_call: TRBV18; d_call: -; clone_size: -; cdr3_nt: TGTGCCAGCTCACCGGTTGCCGGGCCTTCTAGCACAGATACGCAGTATTTT; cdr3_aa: CASSPVAGPSSTDTQYF
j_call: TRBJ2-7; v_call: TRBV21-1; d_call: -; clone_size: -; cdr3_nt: TGTGCCAGCAGCCCCTACCTCCCGGAATCCTACGAGCAGTACTTC; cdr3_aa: CASSPYLPESYEQYF
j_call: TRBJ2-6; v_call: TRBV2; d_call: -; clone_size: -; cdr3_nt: TGTGCCAGCAGCCGCTCTGGGGCCAACGTCCTGACTTTC; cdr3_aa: CASSRSGANVLTF
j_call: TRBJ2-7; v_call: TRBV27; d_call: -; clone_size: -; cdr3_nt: TGTGCCAGCAGTTTCCCATCGGTGGCAGGGGGGAATCCCTACGAGCAGTACTTC; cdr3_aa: CASSFPSVAGGNPYEQYF
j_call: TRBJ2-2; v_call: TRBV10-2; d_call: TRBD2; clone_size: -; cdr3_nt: TGCGCCAGCAGTGAGCCAAGCGGGAGGGGGACCGGGGAGCTGTTTTTT; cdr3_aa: CASSEPSGRGTGELFF
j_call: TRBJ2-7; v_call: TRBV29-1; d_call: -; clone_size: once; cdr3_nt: TGCAGCGTTGAGGGGGACATCTCCTACGAGCAGTACTTC; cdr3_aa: CSVEGDISYEQYF
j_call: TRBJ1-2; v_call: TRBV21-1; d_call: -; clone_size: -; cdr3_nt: TGTGCCAGCAGCAGTGGGACAGGAAGTGGCTACACCTTC; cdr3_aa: CASSSGTGSGYTF